This TCR beta chain was sequenced for a study of blood T cell repertoires in COVID-19. Study-wide context: Donors in the United States, Italy and Spain gave samples during acute or convalescent COVID-19. The cDNA or gDNA used as material had been derived from T cells, B-cell-depleted T cells, or PBMCs.

Study processing details: Reference gene primers were amplified, and this amplification served to estimate nucleated cell counts. Data came from immunoSEQ multiplex PCR; TCRdb stores just in-frame clones and leaves some out. Clonal size and the V and J genes are those of that table, whereas D and trimming came from the DNA. The table includes 200,000 to 250,000 clones, roughly 81% detected once. Deletions cut 3 bases from V and 0 bases from J, with 11 bases between. Germline V gives CDR1 SGDLS, CDR2 YYNGEE. There are 15 residues in the CDR3. V usage is TRBV9 and J usage is TRBJ2-3, with TRBD2 as a possible D gene (6 bases). Sequencing input: peripheral blood. This sequence originates from a woman between 50 and 59 years old with active or convalescent COVID-19. In nucleotides, the CDR3 is TGTGCCAGCAGCGCTGGGGACTTTAGCACAGATACGCAGTATTTT. It translates to CASSAGDFSTDTQYF.